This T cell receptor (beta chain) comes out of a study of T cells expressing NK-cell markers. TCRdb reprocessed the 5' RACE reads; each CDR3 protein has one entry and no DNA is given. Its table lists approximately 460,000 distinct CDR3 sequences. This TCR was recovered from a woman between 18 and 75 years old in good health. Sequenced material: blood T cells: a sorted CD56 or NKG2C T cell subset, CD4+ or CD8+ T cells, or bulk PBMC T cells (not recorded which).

The CDR3 region is CSARDARESYEQYF. V is TRBV20-1 and J is TRBJ2-7. The germline V gene has CDR1 DFQATT and CDR2 SNEGSKA (reference sequence). The CDR3 covers 14 residues.